This T cell receptor beta chain was recovered during a study of blood T cell repertoires in COVID-19. Study context: Sites in the United States, Italy and Spain provided acute and convalescent COVID-19 samples.

J gave up 7 bases and V 5 bases, and 13 bases lay outside the gene matches. Germline V gives CDR1 SGHRS, CDR2 YFSETQ. The CDR3 has 16 amino acids. The protocol was immunoSEQ multiplex PCR, while the TCRdb copy is restricted to in-frame clones and leaves out a portion. The table includes 450,000 to 500,000 clones, around 85% detected once. This clone turned up a few times. The specimen sequenced was peripheral blood. The chain carries TRBV5-1 and TRBJ2-1; the match to TRBD2 covers 9 bases. This sequence originates from a human donor in a cohort sampled during active COVID-19. CDR3 loop: CASSLIAGALGNEQFF. Written as DNA, the CDR3 is TGCGCCAGCAGTCTAATAGCGGGAGCGTTGGGGAATGAGCAGTTCTTC.